This TCR beta chain derives from a study of shared clonotypes between healthy human individuals (dated by TCRdb to the early 2020s). With regard to the full study: The cohort included a few men and two women between 18 and 49 years of age. Per donor, three plates each were used for CD4 naive and CD4 memory, two for CD8 naive, and one for CD8 memory. Blood TCR repertoires of five healthy adults were deeply sequenced to estimate repertoire size and the extent of clonotype sharing between individuals. Between about 0.94 and 8.9 billion PBMCs per donor were obtained by leukapheresis. To increase sequencing depth and limit assay-specific biases, different laboratories used diverse techniques to prepare libraries and sequence TCR repertoires.

Using the deep immunoSEQ assay, multiplex PCR amplified TCR CDR3 regions from genomic DNA. Extracted genomic DNA from each cell subset was distributed evenly across all wells of several immunoSEQ 96-well plates, and each plate was treated as a replicate. Each replicate PCR for sorted subsets received about 180 ng genomic DNA, equal to roughly 29,000 T cell genomes. Purified libraries were measured with a Qubit 3.0 fluorometer, size-checked on a Bioanalyzer 2100, and measured again with the KAPA Library Quantification kit. A separate single-read 150-cycle Illumina NextSeq 550 flow cell was used to sequence each immunoSEQ 96-well plate. The authors' analysis ran thus. Because the immunoSEQ output included only junctional sequences and no quality scores, the filtering could not be the same as the filtering used for full-length reads. To assign V/J genes and CDR3, sequences were annotated using PyIR, a Python wrapper for IgBLAST v1.9, with IMGT germline references. Any read was removed if the V/J assignment was weak (E-value above 1e-6), the CDR3 was missing, or the read contained stop codons, out-of-frame junctions, or ambiguous translated residues. V3J clonotypes were defined as sequences sharing the same inferred V gene, J gene, and CDR3 amino acid sequence. To compute the percentage overlap between repertoires, the number of shared unique clonotypes was divided by the size of the smaller repertoire. Repertoire richness was assessed with RTK rarefaction, the Chao1 estimator, and Recon v2.1 estimates of unobserved clonotypes. OLGA was used to compute generation probabilities for all TCRbeta clonotypes that the gDNA method yielded from a handful of donors. This immuneACCESS table, as held by TCRdb, lists in-frame sequences with V and J called but not all clones. Of the missing ones, under half trace to an unresolved V gene in checked studies; the others have no known cause. Clone size and V and J calls were adopted from that table, with D and trimming inferred from the DNA. The sample table contains under 1,100,000 clones; only one count was recorded for roughly 70% of them. The top ten clonotypes cover over 1.3% of the sample.

The donors were healthy, HIV-negative adults who had no recently reported acute infections or vaccinations. Every donor was a Caucasian adult living in Nashville, Tennessee, USA. CD4+ T cells were enriched through magnetic negative selection, after which naive cells were positively selected on CD45RA and the remaining negative fraction served as the memory subset. Blood was collected by leukapheresis, and PBMCs were isolated by Ficoll-Histopaque density gradient centrifugation and then cryopreserved in liquid nitrogen vapor phase. Analytical flow cytometry was used to check the purity and quantity of every magnetically sorted T cell population. Genomic DNA was isolated from every sorted fraction and measured by UV absorbance on a Nanodrop 2000c. With respect to this clone: Its antigen specificity is not known. No base quality values were provided; no much bigger clone lies one nucleotide off.

Points the paper makes about the study in general: Approximately 5% of naive CD4, 3% to 4% of naive CD8, 2.3% of memory CD4, and roughly 0.4% of memory CD8 clonotypes were shared across a few donors. Rarefaction of sorted-subset datasets indicated incomplete sequencing despite the large sequencing depth. The genetic and exposure-history diversity represented was limited by the small number of donors. Sampling was limited to blood, and TCR repertoires in tissue likely differ from TCR repertoires in blood. Estimated clonotype richness was generally larger for naive than for memory subsets. Based on pairwise subsampling, the degree of clonotype sharing among donors was expected to be affected by sequencing depth. Compared with non-shared clonotypes, clonotypes shared by all four sorted-subset donors had higher generation probabilities.

The sequenced material came from memory CD4+ T cells sorted from blood. Reading the label with the study, this specimen's cell subset or site is: CD45RA-negative fraction. This clonotype was obtained from a young man in good health.

The CDR3 sequence is CASSQSRVGNTEAFF. The base sequence is TGTGCCAGCAGCCAGAGCAGGGTAGGGAACACTGAAGCTTTCTTT. The chain was built from TRBV5-4 and TRBJ1-1; perhaps TRBD1 is the D gene, with 5 bases matching. According to the germline V gene (reference sequence), CDR1 reads SGHNT and CDR2 reads YYREEE. From the cysteine up to the phenylalanine, the CDR3 has a length of 15 residues. The read is trimmed to its CDR3 DNA, 45 bases read in frame from base 1. V is cut by 4 bases and J by 1 base, and the space between the germline ends is 14 bases.